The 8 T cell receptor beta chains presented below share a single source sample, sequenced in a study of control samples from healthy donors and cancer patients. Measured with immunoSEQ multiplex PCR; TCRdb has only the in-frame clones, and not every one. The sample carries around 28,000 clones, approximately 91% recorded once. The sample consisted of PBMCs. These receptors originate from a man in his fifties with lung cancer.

CDR3 sequence (DNA): TGTGCCAGCGTCCGGGACAGTGGTTATGGTGAAAAACTGTTTTTT. This translates into CASVRDSGYGEKLFF. V and J are TRBV6-5 and TRBJ1-4, with 7 bases identical to TRBD1. Germline loops: CDR1 MNHEY, CDR2 SVGAGI. The ends lost 8 bases at V and 7 bases at J; junction bases unmatched: 13. This CDR3 is built from 15 residues.

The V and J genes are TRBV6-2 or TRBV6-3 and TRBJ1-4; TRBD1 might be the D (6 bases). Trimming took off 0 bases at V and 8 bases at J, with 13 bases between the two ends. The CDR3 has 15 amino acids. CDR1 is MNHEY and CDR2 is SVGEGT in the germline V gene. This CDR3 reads CASSYSRGAGEKLFF. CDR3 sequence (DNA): TGTGCCAGCAGTTACTCGCGGGGGGCTGGGGAAAAACTGTTTTTT.

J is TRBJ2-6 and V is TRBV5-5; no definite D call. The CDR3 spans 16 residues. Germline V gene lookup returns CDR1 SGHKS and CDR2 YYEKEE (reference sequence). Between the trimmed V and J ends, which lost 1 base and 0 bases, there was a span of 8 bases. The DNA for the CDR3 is TGTGCCAGCAGCTTGTTGGGTAACTCTGGGGCCAACGTCCTGACTTTC. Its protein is CASSLLGNSGANVLTF.

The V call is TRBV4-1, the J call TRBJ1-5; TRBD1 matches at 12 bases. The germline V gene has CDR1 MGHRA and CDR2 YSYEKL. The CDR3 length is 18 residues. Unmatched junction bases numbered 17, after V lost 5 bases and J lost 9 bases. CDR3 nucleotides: TGCGCCAGCAGCTACCTTCACCCGGGACAGGGGGCGAGTACGCCCCAGCATTTT. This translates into CASSYLHPGQGASTPQHF.

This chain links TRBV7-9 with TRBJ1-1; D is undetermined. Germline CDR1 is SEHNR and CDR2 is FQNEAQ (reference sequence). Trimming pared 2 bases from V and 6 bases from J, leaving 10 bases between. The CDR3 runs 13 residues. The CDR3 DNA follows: TGTGCCAGCAGCTTAAACCACAGCCCTGAAGCTTTCTTT. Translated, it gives CASSLNHSPEAFF.

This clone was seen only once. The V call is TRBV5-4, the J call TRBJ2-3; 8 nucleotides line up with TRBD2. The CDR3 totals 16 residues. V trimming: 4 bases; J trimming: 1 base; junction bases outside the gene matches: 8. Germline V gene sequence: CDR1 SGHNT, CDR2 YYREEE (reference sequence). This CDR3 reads CASSRGGRDGTDTQYF. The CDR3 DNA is TGTGCCAGCAGCCGGGGGGGGAGGGACGGCACAGATACGCAGTATTTT.

The CDR3 here is CASSASPGQGESEAFF. DNA of the CDR3: TGTGCCAGCAGTGCCTCCCCGGGACAGGGAGAATCTGAAGCTTTCTTT. The chain couples TRBV25-1 to TRBJ1-1; 9 bases line up with TRBD1. The CDR3 spans 16 residues. In germline, CDR1 is MGHDK, CDR2 SYGVNS. The ends lost 4 bases at V and 6 bases at J; junction bases unmatched: 12.

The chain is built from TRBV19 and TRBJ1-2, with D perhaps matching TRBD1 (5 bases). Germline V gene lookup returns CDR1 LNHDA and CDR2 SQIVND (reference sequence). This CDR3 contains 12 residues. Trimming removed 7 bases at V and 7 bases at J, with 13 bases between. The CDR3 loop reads CASNSRVSGYTF. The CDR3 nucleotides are TGTGCCAGTAACAGCAGGGTCAGTGGCTACACCTTC.